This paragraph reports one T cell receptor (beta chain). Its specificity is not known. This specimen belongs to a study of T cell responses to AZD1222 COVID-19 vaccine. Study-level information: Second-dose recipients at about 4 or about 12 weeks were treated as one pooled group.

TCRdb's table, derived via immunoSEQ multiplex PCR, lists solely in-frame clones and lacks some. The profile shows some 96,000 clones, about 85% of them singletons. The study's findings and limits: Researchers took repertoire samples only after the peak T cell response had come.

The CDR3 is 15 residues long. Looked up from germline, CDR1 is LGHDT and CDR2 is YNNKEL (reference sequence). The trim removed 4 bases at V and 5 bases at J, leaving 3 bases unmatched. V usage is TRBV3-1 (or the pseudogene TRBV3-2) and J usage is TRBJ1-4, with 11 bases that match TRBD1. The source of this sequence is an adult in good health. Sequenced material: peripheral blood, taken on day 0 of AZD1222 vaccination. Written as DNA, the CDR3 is TGTGCCAGCAGCCCCGGGACAGGGGGAAATGAAAAACTGTTTTTT. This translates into CASSPGTGGNEKLFF.